Each of the 20 T cell receptor beta chains below was sequenced from the same sample in a study of T cell responses to AZD1222 COVID-19 vaccine. Profiling relied on immunoSEQ multiplex PCR, and the TCRdb table lists in-frame clones only, not all of them. The repertoire includes some 89,000 clones, roughly 88% of them detected once, and approximately 4.5% sits in the top ten. This sample comprised peripheral blood, obtained on day 0 of MenACWY control vaccination. Receptors originate from an adult in good health.

The chain links TRBV7-2 to TRBJ2-2; TRBD2 matches at 8 bases. Germline assignment: CDR1 SGHTA and CDR2 FQGNSA. The CDR3 is 15 amino acids. With 5 bases clipped from V and 5 bases from J, the junction kept 7 bases outside the gene matches. The CDR3 DNA follows: TGTGCCAGCAGCCCTCGGACTAGCTTAACCGGGGAGCTGTTTTTT. It is translated as CASSPRTSLTGELFF.

A single count supports this clone. The chain is built from TRBV28 and TRBJ1-2, with D possibly TRBD1 on 5 matching bases. Germline lookup yields CDR1 MDHEN and CDR2 SYDVKM. This CDR3 spans 13 amino acids. Between the trimmed V and J ends, which lost 6 bases and 5 bases, there was a span of 13 bases. The CDR3 region has the DNA TGTGCCAGCAGATCGACAGAGATTTATGGCTACACCTTC. It yields the protein CASRSTEIYGYTF.

This rearrangement joins TRBV19 to TRBJ1-1, with D unresolved. This CDR3 comprises 13 residues. V gave up 7 bases and J gave up 6 bases, with 15 bases separating them. CDR1 is LNHDA, CDR2 SQIVND, per germline (reference sequence). CDR3 in amino acids: CASTLRGPSEAFF. The CDR3 coding sequence is TGTGCCAGTACCCTTAGAGGCCCATCTGAAGCTTTCTTT.

The gene calls are TRBV11-2 and TRBJ2-7; 8 bases match TRBD1. V was pared by 5 bases and J by 2 bases, with 8 bases of the junction left unmatched. The length of the CDR3 is 15 residues. CDR1 is SGHAT and CDR2 is FQNNGV in the germline V gene. The CDR3 loop reads CASSNPGTGAYEQYF. CDR3 coding DNA: TGTGCCAGCAGCAATCCCGGGACAGGAGCCTACGAGCAGTACTTC.

The chain combines TRBV5-1 with TRBJ2-3; D remains ambiguous. V dropped 4 bases and J dropped 0 bases, with 9 bases sitting between them. Germline assignment: CDR1 SGHRS and CDR2 YFSETQ. The CDR3 consists of 14 residues. The CDR3 DNA sequence: TGCGCCAGCAGCCGCTTCTCGAGCACAGATACGCAGTATTTT. Translating it yields CASSRFSSTDTQYF.

CDR3 in amino acids: CASSPPTSGNKYF. CDR3 sequence (DNA): TGTGCCAGCTCACCACCGACTAGCGGGAATAAGTACTTC. The chain is built from TRBV18 and TRBJ2-7; 11 nucleotides match TRBD2. The germline V gene has CDR1 KGHSH and CDR2 LQKENI. The CDR3 contains 13 residues. The V and J ends lost 0 bases and 11 bases, in that order; junction bases with no gene match: 3.

The gene calls are TRBV29-1 and TRBJ2-7; D ambiguous. The germline V and J ends were trimmed by 1 base and 5 bases, with 9 bases remaining between them. The V gene's germline CDR1 is SQVTM and CDR2 ANQGSEA. This CDR3 contains 12 residues. The DNA of the CDR3 is TGCAGCGTTGAAGGGACGGCGGACGAGCAGTACTTC. This sequence encodes CSVEGTADEQYF.

This chain connects TRBV19 to TRBJ1-1; no clear D. The CDR3 is 12 amino acids. V shed 8 bases and J shed 4 bases, with 11 bases lying between them. Germline assignment: CDR1 LNHDA and CDR2 SQIVND (reference sequence). CDR3 sequence (DNA): TGTGCCAGTGCTTGGAGAGGCACTGAAGCTTTCTTT. Encoded protein: CASAWRGTEAFF.

This clone showed up just once. The V and J genes are TRBV2 and TRBJ1-5, with 11 bases identical to TRBD1. CDR1 and CDR2 from the germline V gene are SNHLY and FYNNEI. V gave up 4 bases and J gave up 6 bases; unmatched junction bases: 5. The CDR3 totals 15 residues. The CDR3 bases are TGTGCCAGCAGTGGGACAGGGGGCGCGGGTCAGCCCCAGCATTTT. The encoded protein is CASSGTGGAGQPQHF. The variable domain in full, completed from reference TRBV2 and TRBJ1-5, reads EPEVTQTPSHQVTQMGQEVILRCVPISNHLYFYWYRQILGQKVEFLVSFYNNEISEKSEIFDDQFSVERPDGSNFTLKIRSTKLEDSAMYFCASSGTGGAGQPQHFGDGTRLSIL.

The chain joins TRBV12-3 or TRBV12-4 to TRBJ1-3; D is ambiguous. The CDR3 totals 10 residues. V was trimmed by 6 bases and J by 7 bases, leaving 4 bases between them. CDR3 coding DNA: TGTGCCAGCAGAAGGAACACCATATATTTT. Encoded protein: CASRRNTIYF.

This chain uses TRBV15 with TRBJ2-2; D is tentatively TRBD1 or TRBD2 (5 bases each). V lost 0 bases to trimming and J lost 0 bases, with 8 bases between them. Germline values: CDR1 LNHNV, CDR2 YYDKDF (reference sequence). The CDR3 has 16 residues. The CDR3 region is CATSRDGGTNTGELFF. CDR3 nucleotide sequence: TGTGCCACCAGCAGAGATGGGGGAACGAACACCGGGGAGCTGTTTTTT.

V and J are TRBV24-1 and TRBJ2-1; perhaps TRBD2 as D (6 bases). With 1 base removed from V and 3 bases from J, the gap between germline ends came to 21 bases. The CDR3 is 19 amino acids. CDR1 KGHDR and CDR2 SFDVKD come from the germline V gene. The CDR3 DNA sequence: TGTGCCACCAGTGATTTTGCGGGAAGAGGGGCCCAACACTACAATGAGCAGTTCTTC. It codes for CATSDFAGRGAQHYNEQFF.

Only one count was recorded for this clone. The chain joins TRBV6-5 to TRBJ1-1, with D unresolved. Germline CDR1 reads MNHEY; CDR2 reads SVGAGI. V was clipped by 6 bases and J by 0 bases, with 8 bases between them. The CDR3 runs 13 residues. CDR3 loop: CASSSGVNTEAFF. The CDR3 nucleotides read TGTGCCAGCAGCTCCGGTGTGAACACTGAAGCTTTCTTT.

The chain uses TRBV19 and TRBJ2-1; D is possibly TRBD1 (5 bases). Trimming took 6 bases from V and 4 from J, leaving 10 bases between them. The CDR3 sequence is 13 residues long. The V gene's germline CDR1 is LNHDA and CDR2 SQIVND (reference sequence). CDR3 protein: CASRLQGYNEQFF. Written as DNA, the CDR3 is TGTGCCAGTAGGCTTCAGGGATACAATGAGCAGTTCTTC.

The genes are TRBV28 and TRBJ1-3; no reliable D call. This CDR3 spans 11 amino acids. The germline V and J ends were trimmed by 4 bases and 6 bases, with 4 bases remaining between them. The germline V gene encodes CDR1 MDHEN and CDR2 SYDVKM. The CDR3 reads CASSSVNTIYF. The CDR3 nucleotides are TGTGCCAGCAGTTCCGTAAACACCATATATTTT.

This rearrangement joins TRBV10-1 to TRBJ1-2; the D is unclear. The V end was cut by 3 bases, the J end by 6 bases, with 11 bases between. In germline, CDR1 is WNHNN, CDR2 SYGVQD (reference sequence). This CDR3 has 13 residues. The DNA of the CDR3 is TGCGCCAGCAGTGATTCCGTGGCTGATGGCTACACCTTC. Amino acid sequence: CASSDSVADGYTF.

The genes are TRBV6-5 and TRBJ1-1; the D gene is possibly TRBD1 (5 bases). The germline CDR1 and CDR2 sequences are MNHEY and SVGAGI. This CDR3 has 15 residues. V was trimmed by 2 bases and J by 2 bases, leaving 12 bases between them. The CDR3 is CASSYESGLNTEAFF. The CDR3 DNA is TGTGCCAGCAGTTACGAATCAGGGCTAAACACTGAAGCTTTCTTT.

The rearrangement uses TRBV11-2 and TRBJ2-5; D is unresolved. V was pared by 2 bases and J by 2 bases, with 12 bases between. The length of the CDR3 is 15 residues. Per germline, CDR1 SGHAT and CDR2 FQNNGV. CDR3 amino acids: CASSLMPGHQETQYF. DNA for the CDR3: TGTGCCAGCAGCTTAATGCCAGGCCATCAAGAGACCCAGTACTTC.

The sample holds one count of this clone. This chain connects TRBV7-2 to TRBJ2-7; D is ambiguous. Deletions cut 5 bases from V and 1 base from J, with 3 bases between. The CDR3 contains 11 residues. CDR1 is SGHTA, CDR2 FQGNSA, per germline. CDR3 coding DNA: TGTGCCAGCAGCCCGTCCTACGAGCAGTACTTC. As protein: CASSPSYEQYF.

This clone was counted a few times. The chain uses TRBV14 and TRBJ1-4, with 10 bases identical to TRBD1. J gave up 3 bases and V 2 bases, and 9 bases lay outside the gene matches. This CDR3 is 18 amino acids long. Germline assignment: CDR1 SGHDN and CDR2 FVKESK. The CDR3 sequence: CASSQLTGTGVSNEKLFF. The CDR3 DNA sequence: TGTGCCAGCAGCCAACTGACCGGGACAGGGGTCTCTAATGAAAAACTGTTTTTT.